A single sample gave rise to the 9 T cell receptor beta chains below, sequenced in a study of radiation and T cells in renal cell carcinoma. Documented time point: baseline pretreatment blood. Stated treatment: 15 Gy SBRT to primary tumor, nephrectomy 4 weeks later. Clones were sequenced by immunoSEQ multiplex PCR, and TCRdb holds only the in-frame ones, with some missing. This sample carries 130,000 or so clones, less than 85% of them seen once, and the ten largest clones take 20% to 25%. This material consisted of blood, taken from a patient whose treatment included radiotherapy and nephrectomy. The receptors stem from a woman aged 45-65 years with renal cell carcinoma.

The J gene is TRBJ2-3, the V gene TRBV4-1, with TRBD2 as a possible D gene (6 bases). Germline lookup yields CDR1 MGHRA and CDR2 YSYEKL. This CDR3 has 15 amino acids. V dropped 3 bases and J dropped 1 base, with 11 bases sitting between them. In DNA, the CDR3 is TGCGCCAGCAGCCAGGATGGAGGGGGCACAGATACGCAGTATTTT. Encoded protein: CASSQDGGGTDTQYF.

The rearrangement joins TRBV2 to TRBJ2-5, with 10 positions matching TRBD1. Germline lookup yields CDR1 SNHLY and CDR2 FYNNEI. The CDR3 has 13 residues. Germline trimming cut 4 bases from V and 4 bases from J; bases unmatched to any gene: 0. The CDR3 is CASSGDRGETQYF. The DNA of the CDR3 is TGTGCCAGCAGTGGGGACAGGGGAGAGACCCAGTACTTC.

The chain couples TRBV5-1 to TRBJ2-3; 8 bases are shared with TRBD1. Germline lookup yields CDR1 SGHRS and CDR2 YFSETQ. Losses at the gene ends were 4 bases for V and 4 bases for J; bases not matched to a gene: 5. This CDR3 region has 14 residues. The CDR3 sequence is CASSPGQGPDTQYF. The CDR3 DNA is TGCGCCAGCAGCCCAGGACAGGGTCCAGATACGCAGTATTTT.

The chain joins TRBV28 to TRBJ1-1; a weak D match, TRBD1 (6 bases). Germline CDR1 MDHEN, CDR2 SYDVKM. CDR3 size: 13 residues. Deletions cut 6 bases from V and 8 bases from J, with 16 bases between. The CDR3 nucleotides read TGTGCCAGCAGCACTCCCTCCACAGGGGAAGCTTTCTTT. This encodes CASSTPSTGEAFF.

The V and J genes are TRBV10-1 and TRBJ2-1; D is perhaps TRBD1 or TRBD2 (5 bases each). Germline CDR1 WNHNN, CDR2 SYGVQD (reference sequence). V was clipped by 0 bases and J by 7 bases, with 10 bases between them. This CDR3 is built from 14 residues. As DNA, the CDR3 is TGCGCCAGCAGTGAGTCGCAGGGCGGGAATGAGCAGTTCTTC. Translating it yields CASSESQGGNEQFF.

The J gene is TRBJ2-7, the V gene TRBV28; 9 bases fit TRBD1. Germline trimming cut 5 bases from V and 6 bases from J; bases unmatched to any gene: 11. Germline CDR1 reads MDHEN; CDR2 reads SYDVKM. The CDR3 is 15 amino acids. CDR3 residues: CASSIAWTGVGEQYF. In DNA, the CDR3 is TGTGCCAGCAGTATCGCATGGACAGGGGTAGGCGAGCAGTACTTC.

This rearrangement joins TRBV9 to TRBJ1-5; a possible D gene is TRBD1 (5 bases). The germline V and J ends were trimmed by 0 bases and 11 bases, with 12 bases remaining between them. The CDR3 is made up of 13 amino acids. Germline-derived CDR1 and CDR2 are SGDLS and YYNGEE. The CDR3 nucleotides are TGTGCCAGCAGCGTAGAGGGGACTGGGACCCAGCATTTT. It translates to CASSVEGTGTQHF.

This clone was observed a handful of times. The chain couples TRBV5-1 to TRBJ2-1; D may be TRBD1 (5 bases). The CDR3 runs 16 residues. The germline CDR1 and CDR2 sequences are SGHRS and YFSETQ. The V gene lost 5 bases and the J gene lost 0 bases, with 15 bases spanning the gap. The CDR3 loop reads CASSPLGRSSYNEQFF. DNA for the CDR3: TGCGCCAGCAGTCCGCTGGGGCGGAGCTCCTACAATGAGCAGTTCTTC.

The chain carries TRBV19 and TRBJ2-2, with D perhaps matching TRBD1 (6 bases). Germline loops: CDR1 LNHDA, CDR2 SQIVND (reference sequence). CDR3 length: 14 amino acids. Trimming stripped 6 bases from V and 2 bases from J, with 10 bases between. CDR3 region: CASRGRGNTGELFF. Here the CDR3 DNA reads TGTGCCAGTAGGGGCAGGGGTAACACCGGGGAGCTGTTTTTT.